This T cell receptor (beta chain) was recorded in a study of cytomegalovirus exposure and HLA in healthy donors. Background on the study: A previous analysis identified approximately 120 million unique TCR beta sequences derived from 180 million or so T cells.

The CDR3 runs to 14 residues. Looked up from germline, CDR1 is MNHNS and CDR2 is SASEGT. Deletions cut 1 base from V and 8 bases from J, with 12 bases between. Both 60 Vbeta primers and 13 Jbeta primers went into the PCR. Sequencing was performed with immunoSEQ multiplex PCR; in TCRdb, only in-frame clones are kept and a portion is missing. Of about 93,000 clones in the sample, about four fifths were seen once. In the case of this clone: Its antigen is not identified.

Findings and caveats of the study: In a later analysis, an Asian-associated ancestry cluster reportedly showed fewer N-insertions than the approximately 610-donor mean.

The source is a man between 25 and 39 years old in good health and CMV-seronegative. This chain joins TRBV6-1 and TRBJ2-1, with D possibly being TRBD2 (7 bases). Specimen: PBMCs. The CDR3 protein is CASSEGGGWDEQFF. The CDR3, as DNA: TGTGCCAGCAGTGAAGGCGGGGGCTGGGATGAGCAGTTCTTC.